In this sample, the clone carrying this TCR beta chain turned up once. Assay: immunoSEQ multiplex PCR; the TCRdb copy retains only in-frame clones and omits some. The sample consists of some 140,000 clones, about nine tenths of them appearing once. This record comes from a study of T cell responses to AZD1222 COVID-19 vaccine. The sequence was obtained from an adult in good health. Sequenced here: peripheral blood, sampled on day 0 of AZD1222 vaccination.

The CDR3 here is CASSLPGRYETQYF. The CDR3 DNA reads TGTGCCAGCAGCTTACCGGGGCGTTACGAGACCCAGTACTTC. This chain joins TRBV11-2 and TRBJ2-5; tentatively, D is TRBD1 or TRBD2 (5 bases each). Germline CDR1 and CDR2: SGHAT and FQNNGV. The CDR3 runs 14 residues. V lost 2 bases and J lost 5, with 12 bases in between.